The 18 T cell receptor beta chains below all came from one sample that was sequenced in a study of cytomegalovirus exposure and HLA in healthy donors. PCR amplification relied on 60 Vbeta primers (plus 13 Jbeta primers). TCRdb keeps only in-frame clones here, not all; method: immunoSEQ multiplex PCR. Here the sample spans roughly 160,000 clones, approximately 81% being singletons. Sequenced sample: PBMCs. The source of these receptors is a male donor in good health and CMV-seronegative.

This chain uses TRBV19 with TRBJ2-2; 7 positions agree with TRBD1. The CDR3 length is 15 residues. CDR1 and CDR2 from the germline V gene are LNHDA and SQIVND (reference sequence). The junction had 6 bases not matched to a gene; V was cut back by 3 bases and J by 5 bases. CDR3 DNA: TGTGCCAGTAGTATCATAGACAGGGTAACCGGGGAGCTGTTTTTT. Translated, it gives CASSIIDRVTGELFF.

This clone has only one observation. V is TRBV7-8 and J is TRBJ1-2; 7 bases match TRBD1. Germline CDR1 and CDR2: SGHVS and FQNEAQ. V was clipped by 5 bases and J by 3 bases; unmatched bases: 6. This CDR3 spans 14 amino acids. Here the CDR3 reads CASSPTQGDYGYTF. CDR3 in DNA: TGTGCCAGCAGCCCGACCCAGGGGGACTATGGCTACACCTTC.

The rearrangement links TRBV6-6 to TRBJ2-4; 7 bases match TRBD2. Germline V CDR1 and CDR2: MNHNY, SVGAGI (reference sequence). CDR3 length: 16 amino acids. V shed 4 bases and J 3 bases; nucleotides not matched to a gene: 9. This CDR3 is CASSSQVAGDKNIQYF. In nucleotides, the CDR3 is TGTGCCAGCAGTTCCCAGGTGGCGGGAGACAAAAACATTCAGTACTTC.

As regards this clone: Other DNA sequences from this sample encode an identical CDR3 as well. V and J are TRBV15 and TRBJ2-5; TRBD2 agrees at 7 bases. The CDR3 length is 15 residues. Germline-derived CDR1 and CDR2 are LNHNV and YYDKDF (reference sequence). After removal of 0 bases from V and 2 bases from J, the junction contained 3 bases not matched to a gene. This CDR3 is CATSRDASGQETQYF. The CDR3 DNA sequence: TGTGCCACCAGCAGAGACGCTAGCGGTCAAGAGACCCAGTACTTC. The full variable domain, its missing parts supplied by reference TRBV15 and TRBJ2-5, is DAMVIQNPRYQVTQFGKPVTLSCSQTLNHNVMYWYQQKSSQAPKLLFHYYDKDFNNEADTPDNFQSRRPNTSFCFLDIRSPGLGDTAMYLCATSRDASGQETQYFGPGTRLLVL.

The rearrangement joins TRBV9 to TRBJ2-2; 10 bases fit TRBD2. The CDR3 runs 15 residues. V lost 0 bases to trimming and J lost 4 bases; unmatched junction nucleotides: 0. CDR1 and CDR2 from the germline V gene are SGDLS and YYNGEE. CDR3 in DNA: TGTGCCAGCAGCGTAGTAGCGGGGGGCACCGGGGAGCTGTTTTTT. This sequence encodes CASSVVAGGTGELFF.

This clone is a singleton in its sample. The chain recombines TRBV28 with TRBJ1-1; D is undetermined. Trimming pared 7 bases from V and 0 bases from J, leaving 21 bases between. CDR1 MDHEN and CDR2 SYDVKM come from the germline V gene. This CDR3 region has 17 residues. The CDR3 DNA is TGTGCCAGCAAATTACTCGGGAACTCTATAATGAACACTGAAGCTTTCTTT. It is translated as CASKLLGNSIMNTEAFF.

The chain has TRBV7-2 and TRBJ1-4, with 7 bases aligning to TRBD1. This CDR3 region has 16 residues. Per germline, CDR1 SGHTA and CDR2 FQGNSA. V shed 6 bases and J 8 bases; nucleotides not matched to a gene: 15. The CDR3 region is CASRPRSLTGREKLFF. The CDR3 region has the DNA TGTGCCAGCAGACCTAGATCGTTGACAGGGCGGGAAAAACTGTTTTTT.

The chain combines TRBV18 with TRBJ1-6; 8 bases fit TRBD1. Per germline, CDR1 KGHSH and CDR2 LQKENI. With 3 bases clipped from V and 8 bases from J, the junction kept 3 bases outside the gene matches. The CDR3 is 14 residues long. CDR3 nucleotide sequence: TGTGCCAGCTCACCGACAGGGGTCGATTCACCCCTCCACTTT. Its translation is CASSPTGVDSPLHF.

The rearrangement uses TRBV5-5 and TRBJ2-3, with 12 positions matching TRBD2. This CDR3 is built from 16 residues. Germline CDR1 reads SGHKS; CDR2 reads YYEKEE (reference sequence). The junction had 8 bases not matched to a gene; V was cut back by 4 bases and J by 5 bases. The CDR3, as DNA: TGTGCCAGCAGCGGATCTAGCGGGGGGGCGGTAGATACGCAGTATTTT. Translation gives CASSGSSGGAVDTQYF.

This clone occurred a few times. The genes are TRBV5-1 and TRBJ2-7, with TRBD2 matching over 11 bases. J lost 0 bases, V lost 4 bases, and 6 bases had no gene match. The CDR3 is 16 residues long. Germline-derived CDR1 and CDR2 are SGHRS and YFSETQ. CDR3 nucleotide sequence: TGCGCCAGCAGCATGCCGCTAGCGGGAGGCTCCTACGAGCAGTACTTC. Protein product: CASSMPLAGGSYEQYF.

The chain is built from TRBV19 and TRBJ2-2; TRBD2 agrees at 13 bases. Germline-derived CDR1 and CDR2 are LNHDA and SQIVND (reference sequence). The CDR3 has 17 amino acids. V dropped 3 bases and J dropped 5; count of bases not matched to a gene: 6. CDR3 amino acids: CASSIRTSGRGTGELFF. Here the CDR3 DNA reads TGTGCCAGTAGTATTAGGACTAGCGGGAGAGGTACCGGGGAGCTGTTTTTT. Variable domain in full (rest from reference TRBV19 and TRBJ2-2): DGGITQSPKYLFRKEGQNVTLSCEQNLNHDAMYWYRQDPGQGLRLIYYSQIVNDFQKGDIAEGYSVSREKKESFPLTVTSAQKNPTAFYLCASSIRTSGRGTGELFFGEGSRLTVL.

The chain links TRBV27 to TRBJ2-3, with TRBD2 matching over 11 bases. CDR1 MNHEY and CDR2 SMNVEV come from the germline V gene (reference sequence). The CDR3 totals 16 residues. V dropped 6 bases and J dropped 2; count of bases not matched to a gene: 7. The CDR3 region has the DNA TGTGCCAGCAGCTACGCTAGCGGGGGGCACACAGATACGCAGTATTTT. It specifies CASSYASGGHTDTQYF.

The rearrangement links TRBV19 to TRBJ2-1; TRBD2 might be the D (6 bases). The CDR3 runs 15 residues. The V gene's germline CDR1 is LNHDA and CDR2 SQIVND (reference sequence). V was shortened by 5 bases and J by 3 bases, with 14 bases between the two germline ends. The CDR3 region has the DNA TGTGCCAGTAGTGGCACCCGACTAGGCTACAATGAGCAGTTCTTC. It is translated as CASSGTRLGYNEQFF.

The chain recombines TRBV5-1 with TRBJ2-7; no clear D. The CDR3 spans 13 residues. Trimming took 6 bases from V and 0 from J, leaving 10 bases between them. Per the germline V gene, CDR1 is SGHRS and CDR2 is YFSETQ. The DNA of the CDR3 is TGCGCCAGCACCCCAGGAAGCTCCTACGAGCAGTACTTC. It is translated as CASTPGSSYEQYF.

This clone has just a few counts. The V call is TRBV9, the J call TRBJ2-5; 10 positions match TRBD2. The germline V gene has CDR1 SGDLS and CDR2 YYNGEE. The J segment lost 4 bases and the V segment lost 3 bases, leaving 3 bases of the junction unmatched. The CDR3 is made up of 14 amino acids. CDR3: CASSGSGGRETQYF. CDR3 in DNA: TGTGCCAGCAGCGGTAGCGGGGGGAGAGAGACCCAGTACTTC.

V and J are TRBV4-3 and TRBJ1-1; possibly TRBD1 for D (6 bases). The germline CDR1 and CDR2 sequences are LGHNA and YSLEER. The CDR3 extends over 15 amino acids. V lost 0 bases to trimming and J lost 4 bases, with 12 bases between them. CDR3 residues: CASSQDPQGSTEAFF. As DNA, the CDR3 is TGCGCCAGCAGCCAAGATCCCCAGGGGAGCACTGAAGCTTTCTTT.

The V gene is TRBV15, the J gene TRBJ2-1; D is possibly TRBD2 (5 bases). Trimming removed 3 bases from V and 3 bases from J, with 6 bases in between. The germline gives CDR1 LNHNV, CDR2 YYDKDF (reference sequence). The CDR3 has 13 amino acids. The CDR3 sequence is CATSSGDYNEQFF. The CDR3 bases are TGTGCCACCAGCAGCGGGGACTACAATGAGCAGTTCTTC.

The CDR3 coding sequence is TGTGCCAGCAGCCAGACCCGGGGGCAAGAGACCCAGTACTTC. It encodes CASSQTRGQETQYF. This chain joins TRBV27 and TRBJ2-5; TRBD2 is a possible D gene (6 bases). V was shortened by 6 bases and J by 2 bases, with 13 bases between the two germline ends. There are 14 residues in the CDR3. Germline V gene lookup returns CDR1 MNHEY and CDR2 SMNVEV (reference sequence).